What follows are 26 T cell receptor beta chains derived from one specimen sequenced in a study of cytomegalovirus exposure and HLA in healthy donors (dated 2017 in TCRdb). Library generation was performed with the immunoSEQ multiplex PCR assay. For the multiplex PCR, a mixture combining 60 forward primers for TCR Vbeta segments and 13 reverse primers for TCR Jbeta segments was used. This is the immuneACCESS table as TCRdb keeps it, with only in-frame sequences that have V and J called. A part of the clones is gone; compared with another copy, unresolved V genes explain less than half, and the rest is unexplained. The sample profile shows roughly 150,000 clones; around 77% of them were found once. The top ten clonotypes cover approximately 4.3% of the sample. The sequenced material came from PBMCs. The source is a man aged 25-40 years in good health.

The gene calls are TRBV18 and TRBJ1-5, with D possibly being TRBD1 (5 bases). CDR3 length: 16 residues. Trimming took off 6 bases at V and 6 bases at J, with 21 bases between the two ends. The germline V gene has CDR1 KGHSH and CDR2 LQKENI. CDR3 nucleotides: TGTGCCAGCTCCCCGTTTCGGCGGCAGGGCAGTCAGCCCCAGCATTTT. Translating it yields CASSPFRRQGSQPQHF.

The chain recombines TRBV4-3 with TRBJ1-2; a weak D match, TRBD1 (5 bases). The CDR3 runs 16 residues. Germline values: CDR1 LGHNA, CDR2 YSLEER. V was trimmed by 0 bases and J by 4 bases, leaving 15 bases between them. CDR3 residues: CASSQDHNRRGYGYTF. The CDR3 DNA follows: TGCGCCAGCAGCCAAGATCATAACAGAAGGGGCTATGGCTACACCTTC.

The chain couples TRBV5-4 to TRBJ2-1, with D maybe TRBD1 (6 bases). Deletions cut 2 bases from V and 7 bases from J, with 16 bases between. The CDR3 loop spans 15 amino acids. Germline CDR1 reads SGHNT; CDR2 reads YYREEE (reference sequence). The CDR3 nucleotides are TGTGCCAGCAGCTTTCCTACGGGGACAAAAAATGAGCAGTTCTTC. This codes for CASSFPTGTKNEQFF.

The chain employs TRBV5-4 and TRBJ1-1; D is uncertain. The V end was cut by 4 bases, the J end by 1 base, with 8 bases between. The germline gives CDR1 SGHNT, CDR2 YYREEE (reference sequence). The CDR3 runs 13 residues. The CDR3 DNA follows: TGTGCCAGCAGCCCGGCGGCGAACACTGAAGCTTTCTTT. Translated, it gives CASSPAANTEAFF.

The rearrangement uses TRBV27 and TRBJ2-3, with 9 bases fitting TRBD2. Looked up from germline, CDR1 is MNHEY and CDR2 is SMNVEV (reference sequence). The J segment lost 6 bases and the V segment lost 5 bases, leaving 15 bases of the junction unmatched. CDR3 size: 17 residues. CDR3 loop: CASSILTSGAGVDTQYF. For the CDR3, the DNA is TGTGCCAGCAGTATCCTGACTAGCGGAGCGGGAGTGGATACGCAGTATTTT.

V gene TRBV10-2 combines with J gene TRBJ1-5; D ambiguous. Per the germline V gene, CDR1 is WSHSY and CDR2 is SAAADI. V shed 4 bases and J shed 0 bases, with 7 bases lying between them. CDR3 length: 14 amino acids. The CDR3 reads CASSVLDSNQPQHF. The CDR3, as DNA: TGCGCCAGCAGTGTGTTAGATAGCAATCAGCCCCAGCATTTT.

The chain employs TRBV27 and TRBJ1-1; 7 bases are a match to TRBD1. The CDR3 sequence is 15 residues long. In germline, CDR1 is MNHEY, CDR2 SMNVEV (reference sequence). V gave up 5 bases and J gave up 1 base; unmatched junction bases: 7. In DNA, the CDR3 is TGTGCCAGCAGTCCATCAGGGGGAGCGAACACTGAAGCTTTCTTT. Translated: CASSPSGGANTEAFF.

The rearrangement uses TRBV15 and TRBJ1-4; D perhaps matches TRBD1 (5 bases). In germline, CDR1 is LNHNV, CDR2 YYDKDF (reference sequence). The CDR3 totals 14 residues. V was cut by 6 bases and J by 4 bases, with 12 bases left in between. CDR3 sequence reads: CATSPQGFNEKLFF. For the CDR3, the DNA is TGTGCCACCAGTCCTCAGGGATTTAATGAAAAACTGTTTTTT.

This clone was recorded a few times. The junction departs from the called germline gene at one end, perhaps through a read error. V gene TRBV7-9 combines with J gene TRBJ2-5; possible D gene TRBD1, 5 bases. From germline, CDR1 is SEHNR and CDR2 FQNEAQ (reference sequence). The CDR3 runs 15 residues. DNA for the CDR3: TGTTCCAGCAGCTTAGGCAGGGCATGGGAAGAGACCCAGTACTTC. Translating gives CSSSLGRAWEETQYF. Looking up the rest from reference TRBV7-9 and TRBJ2-5 gives the full variable domain: DTGVSQNPRHKITKRGQNVTFRCDPISEHNRLYWYRQTLGQGPEFLTYFQNEAQLEKSRLLSDRFSAERPKGSFSTLEIQRTEQGDSAMYLCSSSLGRAWEETQYFGPGTRLLVL.

The V gene is TRBV27, the J gene TRBJ1-5; weak D call: TRBD1 (5 bases). Germline values: CDR1 MNHEY, CDR2 SMNVEV (reference sequence). The V end was cut by 5 bases, the J end by 0 bases, with 17 bases between. The CDR3 has 17 residues. CDR3 region: CASSRRPGGYSNQPQHF. CDR3 sequence (DNA): TGTGCCAGCAGTCGTAGACCCGGGGGGTATAGCAATCAGCCCCAGCATTTT.

The V gene is TRBV9, the J gene TRBJ1-1; D is unclear. Germline V lookup: CDR1 SGDLS, CDR2 YYNGEE. Trimming removed 0 bases from V and 0 bases from J, with 15 bases in between. The CDR3 totals 17 residues. The CDR3 sequence: CASSVAGSPSMNTEAFF. The CDR3 region has the DNA TGTGCCAGCAGCGTAGCGGGGTCCCCTTCCATGAACACTGAAGCTTTCTTT.

The DNA for the CDR3 is TGTGCCAGCGGCCCTTCGGGACAGGGGCCTTACTACGAGCAGTACTTC. It is translated as CASGPSGQGPYYEQYF. The chain uses TRBV6-6 and TRBJ2-7, with 10 bases matching TRBD1. Germline values: CDR1 MNHNY, CDR2 SVGAGI (reference sequence). With V trimmed by 8 bases and J by 3 bases, 13 bases remained unmatched. The CDR3 loop spans 16 amino acids.

This clone was picked up one time. The chain combines TRBV21-1 with TRBJ1-5. TRBV21-1 is a documented pseudogene. CDR3 length equals 16 residues. CDR3: CASSKVKGRGNQPQHF. The CDR3 DNA reads TGTGCCAGCAGCAAGGTGAAGGGGAGGGGAAATCAGCCCCAGCATTTT.

This chain joins TRBV5-4 and TRBJ2-1; D is undetermined. Germline V lookup: CDR1 SGHNT, CDR2 YYREEE (reference sequence). The V and J ends lost 0 bases and 5 bases respectively, with 12 bases between them. This CDR3 is 15 amino acids long. In DNA, the CDR3 is TGTGCCAGCAGCTTGGCCCCCGGCGGAAACAATGAGCAGTTCTTC. Translation gives CASSLAPGGNNEQFF.

The CDR3 here is CASSLGGRATGELFF. Here the CDR3 DNA reads TGTGCCAGCAGCTTGGGGGGGAGGGCCACCGGGGAGCTGTTTTTT. This rearrangement joins TRBV5-6 to TRBJ2-2; 7 positions match TRBD2. Germline V gives CDR1 SGHDT, CDR2 YYEEEE. CDR3 length: 15 residues. The junction had 3 bases not matched to a gene; V was cut back by 0 bases and J by 4 bases. Based on the CDR3 plus reference TRBV5-6 and TRBJ2-2, the full variable domain is DAGVTQSPTHLIKTRGQQVTLRCSPKSGHDTVSWYQQALGQGPQFIFQYYEEEERQRGNFPDRFSGHQFPNYSSELNVNALLLGDSALYLCASSLGGRATGELFFGEGSRLTVL.

This clone was found a few times. This chain connects TRBV19 to TRBJ2-5, with 9 bases fitting TRBD1. CDR1 LNHDA and CDR2 SQIVND come from the germline V gene (reference sequence). V lost 1 base and J lost 9; bases outside the gene matches: 15. This CDR3 has 17 residues. The CDR3 DNA reads TGTGCCAGTAGTATAGCCATCGACAGGGGGAAAAAGGGGGCCCAGTACTTC. It codes for CASSIAIDRGKKGAQYF.

This clone has only one observation. The chain links TRBV27 to TRBJ1-2, with no clear D. Germline V CDR1 and CDR2: MNHEY, SMNVEV (reference sequence). The CDR3 is 13 amino acids. V lost 0 bases and J 5 bases, leaving 7 bases between the germline ends. The CDR3 reads CASSLSADYGYTF. As DNA, the CDR3 is TGTGCCAGCAGTTTATCAGCTGATTATGGCTACACCTTC.

This sequence joins TRBV29-1 and TRBJ2-5; 8 nucleotides match TRBD2. Germline CDR1 is SQVTM and CDR2 is ANQGSEA. This CDR3 is built from 14 residues. V was pared by 2 bases and J by 5 bases, with 7 bases of the junction left unmatched. For the CDR3, the DNA is TGCAGCGTTGAAATTGCGGGAGGCAGGGAGACCCAGTACTTC. It translates to CSVEIAGGRETQYF.

A remark on this clone: Different DNA sequences within this sample yield the same CDR3. The rearrangement joins TRBV30 to TRBJ2-6; 11 nucleotides match TRBD2. The CDR3 is 19 residues long. V lost 3 bases and J lost 2; bases outside the gene matches: 12. Germline loops: CDR1 GTSNPN, CDR2 SVGIG (reference sequence). The CDR3 nucleotides are TGTGCCTGGAGCGCACCCCCGCCGGGACTAGCGGCTGGGGCCAACGTCCTGACTTTC. Its protein product is CAWSAPPPGLAAGANVLTF.

The chain couples TRBV18 to TRBJ2-2; TRBD2 is a possible D gene (5 bases). Germline V lookup: CDR1 KGHSH, CDR2 LQKENI. CDR3 length equals 16 residues. Trimming removed 3 bases at V and 3 bases at J, with 14 bases between. CDR3 DNA: TGTGCCAGCTCACCGCCCGGGGTTCGCGACACCGGGGAGCTGTTTTTT. Its protein product is CASSPPGVRDTGELFF.

This clone was observed once. The V call is TRBV10-2, the J call TRBJ1-2, with a possible D match to TRBD1 (5 bases). Deletions cut 4 bases from V and 8 bases from J, with 14 bases between. Germline V gene data show CDR1 as WSHSY and CDR2 as SAAADI. This CDR3 has 13 residues. The CDR3 is CASSAQGVAGYTF. In nucleotides, the CDR3 is TGCGCCAGCAGTGCCCAAGGGGTGGCGGGCTACACCTTC.

This clone occurred a few times. V usage is TRBV19 and J usage is TRBJ1-1; 11 positions match TRBD1. The CDR3 extends over 13 amino acids. V gave up 3 bases and J gave up 8 bases; unmatched junction bases: 2. Germline CDR1 and CDR2: LNHDA and SQIVND (reference sequence). DNA of the CDR3: TGTGCCAGTAGTATTGGGGACAGGGGGGAAGCTTTCTTT. Amino acid sequence: CASSIGDRGEAFF.

The chain carries TRBV4-2 and TRBJ2-5; 11 bases map to TRBD2. The DNA end is a closer match to TRBJ2-7, so the J assignment may be wrong. The CDR3 extends over 23 amino acids. Germline V gives CDR1 LGHNA, CDR2 YNFKEQ. For the CDR3, the DNA is TGTGCCAGCAGCCCCAACTTGCCCCCGTACAGGGCGAGGACTAGCGGGTCGTCCTACGAGCAGTACTTC. It yields the protein CASSPNLPPYRARTSGSSYEQYF.

The chain recombines TRBV30 with TRBJ2-5; 13 bases are a match to TRBD2. V trimming: 7 bases; J trimming: 5 bases; junction bases outside the gene matches: 4. Germline assignment: CDR1 GTSNPN and CDR2 SVGIG (reference sequence). The CDR3 length is 13 residues. CDR3: CASRTSGSETQYF. The CDR3 nucleotides read TGTGCCTCAAGGACTAGCGGGAGTGAGACCCAGTACTTC.

This rearrangement joins TRBV18 to TRBJ2-7; a possible D gene is TRBD1 (5 bases). V was shortened by 2 bases and J by 2 bases, with 7 bases between the two germline ends. CDR3 length: 13 amino acids. Germline V gene sequence: CDR1 KGHSH, CDR2 LQKENI. CDR3 DNA sequence: TGTGCCAGCTCACCAGGGGCCACCTACGAGCAGTACTTC. Translated, it gives CASSPGATYEQYF.

The chain recombines TRBV5-1 with TRBJ1-2; D gene uncertain. V was pared by 4 bases and J by 0 bases, with 10 bases between. Per germline, CDR1 SGHRS and CDR2 YFSETQ. There are 14 residues in the CDR3. CDR3 residues: CASSLDRSNYGYTF. CDR3 DNA sequence: TGCGCCAGCAGCCTGGATAGATCTAACTATGGCTACACCTTC.